The clone carrying this T cell receptor beta chain appeared many times. The V end lost 6 bases, the J end lost 5 bases, and 15 bases lay between the germline ends. The CDR3 is 14 residues long. Germline CDR1 SGHRS, CDR2 YFSETQ. TCRdb fed the RT-PCR reads into MiXCR, producing one record per CDR3 protein. The table records about 700,000 distinct CDR3 sequences, 14% of them present only once. The sample was memory CD4+ T cells from blood. V is TRBV5-1 and J is TRBJ2-1; D might be TRBD1 (5 bases). The sequence derives from a female donor in good health, serving as a healthy control. CDR3 sequence (DNA): TGCGCCAGCACAATTCAGGGCGAAGACAATGAGCAGTTCTTC. Translated, it gives CASTIQGEDNEQFF.